The next 20 T cell receptor beta chains were all read from a single sample in a study of neurological immune-mediated disorders. In TCRdb, the 5' RACE reads were re-called with MiXCR into one record per CDR3 protein. Among tens of thousands of distinct CDR3 sequences listed, over 4% were seen once. The sequencing input was PBMCs. These receptor sequences come from a young man in good health.

This clonotype showed up many times. The chain employs TRBV3-1 and TRBJ2-3; 8 bases are a match to TRBD2. The CDR3 is 17 residues long. CDR1 and CDR2 from the germline V gene are LGHDT and YNNKEL (reference sequence). The junction had 11 bases not matched to a gene; V was cut back by 1 base and J by 5 bases. CDR3 in amino acids: CASSQGFERGMGDTQYF. In DNA, the CDR3 is TGTGCCAGCAGCCAAGGGTTTGAGCGGGGGATGGGAGATACGCAGTATTTT.

At least ten counts were recorded for this clonotype. The rearrangement joins TRBV6-1 to TRBJ1-2; 10 positions agree with TRBD1. V trimming: 2 bases; J trimming: 8 bases; junction bases outside the gene matches: 11. CDR1 and CDR2 (germline): MNHNS, SASEGT. This CDR3 contains 16 residues. The CDR3 nucleotides are TGTGCCAGCAGTGAACCTGGACAGGGGGAAGGTCAGGGCTACACCTTC. Protein sequence: CASSEPGQGEGQGYTF.

This clonotype has at least ten counts. The rearrangement uses TRBV2 and TRBJ1-5, with D uncertain. Germline V gene sequence: CDR1 SNHLY, CDR2 FYNNEI. The CDR3 sequence is 15 residues long. Trimming removed 3 bases from V and 1 base from J, with 10 bases in between. The CDR3 DNA reads as TGTGCCAGCAGTGATGGGGTGGCAAGCAATCAGCCCCAGCATTTT. Protein: CASSDGVASNQPQHF. The full variable domain, completed using reference TRBV2 and TRBJ1-5, is EPEVTQTPSHQVTQMGQEVILRCVPISNHLYFYWYRQILGQKVEFLVSFYNNEISEKSEIFDDQFSVERPDGSNFTLKIRSTKLEDSAMYFCASSDGVASNQPQHFGDGTRLSIL.

This clonotype was found many times. V and J are TRBV19 and TRBJ2-7; D perhaps matches TRBD2 (6 bases). V gave up 6 bases and J gave up 7 bases, with 19 bases separating them. The CDR3 runs 14 residues. Germline V gene data show CDR1 as LNHDA and CDR2 as SQIVND (reference sequence). The CDR3 DNA reads TGTGCCAGTAGCCAGACCCCGGGACTTTGGGAGCAGTACTTC. Its translation is CASSQTPGLWEQYF.

This clonotype has a count of ten or more. This chain uses TRBV18 with TRBJ1-2, with 8 nucleotides matching TRBD1. Germline CDR1 reads KGHSH; CDR2 reads LQKENI. This CDR3 has 14 residues. The ends lost 2 bases at V and 2 bases at J; junction bases unmatched: 1. The CDR3 loop is CASSPWDRNYGYTF. DNA of the CDR3: TGTGCCAGCTCACCATGGGACAGGAACTATGGCTACACCTTC.

This clonotype has a count of ten or more. The CDR3 region is CASSYSDRLANYGYTF. The CDR3 region has the DNA TGTGCCAGCAGTTACAGCGACAGGCTCGCTAACTATGGCTACACCTTC. The chain joins TRBV6-5 to TRBJ1-2; D is possibly TRBD1 (6 bases). The CDR3 is 16 residues long. V gave up 2 bases and J gave up 0 bases, with 13 bases separating them. Germline V gives CDR1 MNHEY, CDR2 SVGAGI.

At least ten counts were recorded for this clonotype. This chain uses TRBV10-3 with TRBJ2-7, with no clear D. This CDR3 is 12 amino acids long. Germline-derived CDR1 and CDR2 are ENHRY and SYGVKD. Trimming left V 6 bases short and J 5 bases short, with 11 bases between. CDR3 in amino acids: CAIRGSGDEQYF. The CDR3 coding sequence is TGTGCCATCAGGGGGTCAGGCGACGAGCAGTACTTC.

This clonotype has just one count. The chain recombines TRBV2 with TRBJ2-2, with D unclear. CDR1 is SNHLY, CDR2 FYNNEI, per germline. V lost 1 base, J lost 0 bases, and 9 bases lay in between. The CDR3 has 16 residues. The CDR3 DNA reads TGTGCCAGCAGTGAAGTAGTAGCCACGAACACCGGGGAGCTGTTTTTT. The encoded protein is CASSEVVATNTGELFF. The complete variable domain, with remaining parts taken from reference TRBV2 and TRBJ2-2, reads EPEVTQTPSHQVTQMGQEVILRCVPISNHLYFYWYRQILGQKVEFLVSFYNNEISEKSEIFDDQFSVERPDGSNFTLKIRSTKLEDSAMYFCASSEVVATNTGELFFGEGSRLTVL.

In its sample, this clonotype was seen many times. The chain carries TRBV20-1 and TRBJ1-4, with D uncertain. The CDR3 covers 18 residues. In germline, CDR1 is DFQATT, CDR2 SNEGSKA (reference sequence). V was clipped by 6 bases and J by 1 base, with 24 bases between them. CDR3 sequence (DNA): TGCAGTGCGCTACCGTGGGGAAGGAGGTTAATAACTAATGAAAAACTGTTTTTT. This sequence encodes CSALPWGRRLITNEKLFF.

Ten or more counts support this clonotype. The V and J genes are TRBV4-3 and TRBJ1-6; D is ambiguous. The CDR3 extends over 15 amino acids. V lost 0 bases, J lost 8 bases, and 11 bases lay in between. Looked up from germline, CDR1 is LGHNA and CDR2 is YSLEER. CDR3 amino acids: CASSQDRSPYSPLHF. CDR3 sequence (DNA): TGCGCCAGCAGCCAAGATAGGTCGCCGTATTCACCCCTCCACTTT.

This clonotype was seen at least ten times. The chain recombines TRBV20-1 with TRBJ1-1; D not resolved. V was trimmed by 2 bases and J by 0 bases, leaving 7 bases between them. The CDR3 has 13 residues. CDR1 and CDR2 from the germline V gene are DFQATT and SNEGSKA (reference sequence). Here the CDR3 reads CSARQFMNTEAFF. CDR3 in DNA: TGCAGTGCTAGACAGTTCATGAACACTGAAGCTTTCTTT.

This clonotype showed up just a few times. This chain joins TRBV4-3 and TRBJ2-5; D not certain. Germline CDR1 LGHNA, CDR2 YSLEER. Trimming cost V 0 bases and J 5 bases, with 16 bases left between them. The CDR3 extends over 16 amino acids. CDR3 in DNA: TGCGCCAGCAGCCAAGATCAGTACAGTACCGGGGAGACCCAGTACTTC. Translating it yields CASSQDQYSTGETQYF.

This clonotype was counted ten times or more. The V and J genes are TRBV5-1 and TRBJ2-1; weak D call: TRBD2 (5 bases). This CDR3 has 13 residues. Germline CDR1 reads SGHRS; CDR2 reads YFSETQ. Trimming stripped 2 bases from V and 9 bases from J, with 12 bases between. As DNA, the CDR3 is TGCGCCAGCAGCTTAAGACCCGAGGGTGAGCAGTTCTTC. This translates into CASSLRPEGEQFF.

The sample holds many counts of this clonotype. The V call is TRBV5-1, the J call TRBJ2-1, with 7 bases that match TRBD1. The junction had 9 bases not matched to a gene; V was cut back by 1 base and J by 8 bases. Germline-derived CDR1 and CDR2 are SGHRS and YFSETQ. The CDR3 consists of 15 residues. Here the CDR3 DNA reads TGCGCCAGCAGCTTGCGACGTCAGGGGGTAGATGAGCAGTTCTTC. Its translation is CASSLRRQGVDEQFF.

This clonotype was counted many times. The CDR3 protein is CASSSLGPNTEAFF. Here the CDR3 DNA reads TGTGCCAGCAGCTCACTGGGACCGAACACTGAAGCTTTCTTT. The rearrangement links TRBV7-3 to TRBJ1-1, with D possibly being TRBD1 (5 bases). Germline V gene data show CDR1 as SGHTA and CDR2 as FQGTGA. Trimming left V 4 bases short and J 1 base short, with 10 bases between. The CDR3 is 14 amino acids.

This clonotype showed up many times. The rearrangement joins TRBV10-3 to TRBJ1-2, with TRBD1 matching over 7 bases. The germline V gene has CDR1 ENHRY and CDR2 SYGVKD. Unmatched junction bases numbered 11, after V lost 6 bases and J lost 7 bases. This CDR3 comprises 14 residues. CDR3: CAIRKPGGILGYTF. The DNA for the CDR3 is TGTGCCATCAGGAAACCAGGGGGTATTCTTGGCTACACCTTC.

Ten or more counts support this clonotype. The chain has TRBV20-1 and TRBJ1-2; D possibly corresponds to TRBD1 (6 bases). CDR3 size: 14 residues. V lost 3 bases to trimming and J lost 2 bases, with 13 bases between them. The germline V gene encodes CDR1 DFQATT and CDR2 SNEGSKA (reference sequence). CDR3 loop: CSASGGGQNYGYTF. The CDR3 DNA is TGCAGTGCTAGTGGGGGAGGACAGAACTATGGCTACACCTTC.

This clonotype was observed many times. V and J are TRBV5-1 and TRBJ1-2; 8 nucleotides agree with TRBD1. Looked up from germline, CDR1 is SGHRS and CDR2 is YFSETQ. V lost 5 bases to trimming and J lost 2 bases; unmatched junction nucleotides: 5. The CDR3 covers 14 residues. The CDR3 DNA reads as TGCGCCAGCAGTCGCGGACAGGGAAACTATGGCTACACCTTC. Amino acid sequence: CASSRGQGNYGYTF.

This clonotype was recorded at least ten times. The gene calls are TRBV20-1 and TRBJ1-6, with TRBD1 matching over 8 bases. Germline V gene data show CDR1 as DFQATT and CDR2 as SNEGSKA (reference sequence). This CDR3 is built from 16 residues. V dropped 3 bases and J dropped 5; count of bases not matched to a gene: 9. Here the CDR3 DNA reads TGCAGTGCTAGCAGGGGGCCTCCAACAAATAATTCACCCCTCCACTTT. Its translation: CSASRGPPTNNSPLHF.

This clonotype was seen repeatedly, ten times or more. The J gene is TRBJ1-4, the V gene TRBV3-1; perhaps TRBD1 as D (6 bases). This CDR3 has 14 residues. CDR1 and CDR2 from the germline V gene are LGHDT and YNNKEL (reference sequence). Trimming stripped 4 bases from V and 7 bases from J, with 13 bases between. The chain's CDR3 is CASSLDSRGEKLFF. The CDR3 DNA sequence: TGTGCCAGCAGCCTGGACAGCCGGGGTGAAAAACTGTTTTTT. Supplemented by reference TRBV3-1 and TRBJ1-4, the full variable domain reads DTAVSQTPKYLVTQMGNDKSIKCEQNLGHDTMYWYKQDSKKFLKIMFSYNNKELIINETVPNRFSPKSPDKAHLNLHINSLELGDSAVYFCASSLDSRGEKLFFGSGTQLSVL.